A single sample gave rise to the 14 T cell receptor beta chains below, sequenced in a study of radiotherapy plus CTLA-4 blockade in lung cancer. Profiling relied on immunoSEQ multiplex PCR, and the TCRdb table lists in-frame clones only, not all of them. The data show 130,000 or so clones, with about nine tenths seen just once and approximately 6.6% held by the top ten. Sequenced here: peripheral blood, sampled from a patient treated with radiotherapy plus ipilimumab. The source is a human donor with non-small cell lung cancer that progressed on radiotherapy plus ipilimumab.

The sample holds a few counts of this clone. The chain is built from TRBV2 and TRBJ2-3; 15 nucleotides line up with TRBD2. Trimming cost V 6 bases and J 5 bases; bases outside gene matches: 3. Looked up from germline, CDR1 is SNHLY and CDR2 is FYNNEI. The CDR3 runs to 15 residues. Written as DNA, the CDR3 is TGTGCCAGCAGGCCGGGACTAGCGGGGGGAGATACGCAGTATTTT. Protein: CASRPGLAGGDTQYF.

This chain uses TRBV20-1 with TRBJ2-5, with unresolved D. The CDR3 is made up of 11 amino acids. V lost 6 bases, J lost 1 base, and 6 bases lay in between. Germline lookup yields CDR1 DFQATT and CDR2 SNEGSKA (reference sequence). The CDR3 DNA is TGCAGTGCGCGGACCCAAGAGACCCAGTACTTC. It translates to CSARTQETQYF.

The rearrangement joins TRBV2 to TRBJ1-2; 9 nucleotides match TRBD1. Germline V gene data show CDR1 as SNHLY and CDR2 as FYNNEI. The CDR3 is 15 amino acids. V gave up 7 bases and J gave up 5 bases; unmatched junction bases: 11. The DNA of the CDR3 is TGTGCCAGCAACTACGGGACAGGGAAAAATTATGGCTACACCTTC. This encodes CASNYGTGKNYGYTF.

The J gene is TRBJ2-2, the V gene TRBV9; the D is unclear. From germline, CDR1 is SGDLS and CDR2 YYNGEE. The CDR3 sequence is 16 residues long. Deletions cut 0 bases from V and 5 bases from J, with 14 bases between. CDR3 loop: CASSVASAGQTGELFF. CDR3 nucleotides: TGTGCCAGCAGCGTAGCTTCGGCAGGCCAAACCGGGGAGCTGTTTTTT.

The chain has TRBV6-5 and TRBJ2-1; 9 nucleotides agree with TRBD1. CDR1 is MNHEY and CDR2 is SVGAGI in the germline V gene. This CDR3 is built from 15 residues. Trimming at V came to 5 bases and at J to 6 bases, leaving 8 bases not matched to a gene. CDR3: CASSKDRGDGNEQFF. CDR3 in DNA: TGTGCCAGCAGTAAAGACAGGGGGGACGGCAATGAGCAGTTCTTC.

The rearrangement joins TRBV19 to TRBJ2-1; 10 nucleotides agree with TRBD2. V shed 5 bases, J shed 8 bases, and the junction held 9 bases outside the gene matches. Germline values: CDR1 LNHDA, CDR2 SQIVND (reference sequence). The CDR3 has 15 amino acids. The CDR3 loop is CASSPGLAPVDEQFF. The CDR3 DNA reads TGTGCCAGTAGTCCGGGACTAGCGCCTGTGGATGAGCAGTTCTTC.

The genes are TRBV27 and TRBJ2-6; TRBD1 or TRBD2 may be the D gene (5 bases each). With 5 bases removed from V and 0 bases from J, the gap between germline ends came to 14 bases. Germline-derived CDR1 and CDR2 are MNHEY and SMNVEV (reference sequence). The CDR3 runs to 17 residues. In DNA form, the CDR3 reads TGTGCCAGCAGTGGTACCGGGACGTACTCTGGGGCCAACGTCCTGACTTTC. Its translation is CASSGTGTYSGANVLTF.

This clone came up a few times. The CDR3 region is CASSLFRSYEQYF. The DNA of the CDR3 is TGTGCCAGCAGTTTATTTCGCTCCTACGAGCAGTACTTC. The chain couples TRBV28 to TRBJ2-7; no clear D gene. The V gene's germline CDR1 is MDHEN and CDR2 SYDVKM. The CDR3 spans 13 residues. The germline V and J ends were trimmed by 1 base and 0 bases, with 4 bases remaining between them.

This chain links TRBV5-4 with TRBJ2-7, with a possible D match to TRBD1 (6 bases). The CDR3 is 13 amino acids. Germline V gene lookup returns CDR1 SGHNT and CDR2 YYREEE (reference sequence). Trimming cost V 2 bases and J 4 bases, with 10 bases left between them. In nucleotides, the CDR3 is TGTGCCAGCAGCTTACTCAGGGGATACGAGCAGTACTTC. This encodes CASSLLRGYEQYF.

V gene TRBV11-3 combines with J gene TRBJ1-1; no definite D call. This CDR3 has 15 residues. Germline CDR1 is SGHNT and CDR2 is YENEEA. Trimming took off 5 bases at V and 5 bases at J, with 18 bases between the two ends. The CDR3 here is CASSDTGRAMTEAFF. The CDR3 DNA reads TGTGCCAGCAGCGATACGGGTCGAGCAATGACTGAAGCTTTCTTT.

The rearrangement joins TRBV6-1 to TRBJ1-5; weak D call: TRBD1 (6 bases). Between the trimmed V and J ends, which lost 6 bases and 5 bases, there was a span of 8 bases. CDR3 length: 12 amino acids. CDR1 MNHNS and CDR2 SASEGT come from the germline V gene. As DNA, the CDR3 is TGTGCCAGCAGGGACAGCTATCAGCCCCAGCATTTT. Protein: CASRDSYQPQHF.

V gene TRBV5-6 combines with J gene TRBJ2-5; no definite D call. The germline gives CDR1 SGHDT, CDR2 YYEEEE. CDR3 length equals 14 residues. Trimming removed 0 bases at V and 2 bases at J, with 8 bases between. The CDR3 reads CASSLVQLQETQYF. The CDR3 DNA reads TGTGCCAGCAGCTTGGTACAGCTACAAGAGACCCAGTACTTC.

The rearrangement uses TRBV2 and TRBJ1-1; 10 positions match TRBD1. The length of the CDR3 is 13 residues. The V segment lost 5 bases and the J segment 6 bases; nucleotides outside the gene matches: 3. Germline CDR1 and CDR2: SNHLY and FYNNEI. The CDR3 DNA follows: TGTGCCAGCAGTCCGGGACAGGGGCCTGAAGCTTTCTTT. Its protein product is CASSPGQGPEAFF.

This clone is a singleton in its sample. CDR3 region: CASRHQREIPDTQYF. The CDR3 region has the DNA TGTGCCAGCAGGCACCAGCGGGAGATTCCAGATACGCAGTATTTT. The rearrangement uses TRBV5-4 and TRBJ2-3; TRBD2 matches 8 bases. The CDR3 covers 15 residues. Germline assignment: CDR1 SGHNT and CDR2 YYREEE (reference sequence). V shed 5 bases, J shed 4 bases, and the junction held 9 bases outside the gene matches.